Each of the 11 T cell receptor beta chains below was sequenced from the same sample in a study of blood T cells in healthy people across ages. Alongside a J-beta primer mix, a sample-barcoded 5' primer served in a second PCR lasting about 6 to 11 cycles. TCRdb re-analysed the 5' RACE reads in MiXCR, keeping a single row per CDR3 protein. The sample has more than 900,000 distinct CDR3 sequences, roughly 28% seen once. These same records also appear under a second study, on T cells of mothers and their children.

The sample was blood. The receptor set was obtained from a woman aged 40 to 55 in good health.

In this sample, this clonotype turned up a few times. The V gene is TRBV7-8, the J gene TRBJ1-1; D is ambiguous. Germline CDR1 and CDR2: SGHVS and FQNEAQ. The ends were cut back, 1 base at V and 7 bases at J, with 10 bases in the middle. The CDR3 contains 13 residues. CDR3 sequence reads: CASSLGSLNEAFF. DNA of the CDR3: TGTGCCAGCAGCTTAGGCTCTCTAAATGAAGCTTTCTTT.

In its sample, this clonotype was seen many times. The rearrangement joins TRBV7-2 to TRBJ2-5; 9 nucleotides align to TRBD1. V gave up 1 base and J gave up 2 bases; unmatched junction bases: 2. Germline CDR1 SGHTA, CDR2 FQGNSA. The CDR3 covers 15 residues. The CDR3 sequence: CASSLGGQGQETQYF. Written as DNA, the CDR3 is TGTGCCAGCAGCTTAGGGGGACAGGGACAAGAGACCCAGTACTTC.

The chain is built from TRBV6-1 and TRBJ1-1; 9 positions agree with TRBD1. The CDR3 totals 12 residues. Germline assignment: CDR1 MNHNS and CDR2 SASEGT. Trimming cost V 3 bases and J 12 bases; bases outside gene matches: 5. The CDR3 DNA reads as TGTGCCAGCAGTGAGGACAGGGGCGGGTCTTTCTTT. Amino acid sequence: CASSEDRGGSFF.

With respect to this clonotype: Relative to the germline gene, one junction end is altered; a read error may explain this. The chain combines TRBV12-3 or TRBV12-4 with TRBJ2-1; D is undetermined. The CDR3 covers 12 residues. The CDR3 sequence: CACSFGTNEQFF. DNA of the CDR3: TGTGCCTGCAGTTTTGGTACAAATGAGCAGTTCTTC.

The CDR3 loop reads CASTIVETQYF. CDR3 coding DNA: TGTGCCAGCACCATCGTCGAGACCCAGTACTTC. The J gene is TRBJ2-5, the V gene TRBV12-3 or TRBV12-4; D uncertain. The CDR3 has 11 residues. The germline V and J ends were trimmed by 7 bases and 5 bases, with 8 bases remaining between them.

In this sample, this clonotype turned up many times. V is TRBV7-2 and J is TRBJ2-7, with 9 nucleotides matching TRBD1. With V trimmed by 0 bases and J by 4 bases, 7 bases remained unmatched. Per the germline V gene, CDR1 is SGHTA and CDR2 is FQGNSA. This CDR3 contains 16 residues. CDR3 DNA sequence: TGTGCCAGCAGCTTAGCGAGTCCGGGACAGGGTTACGAGCAGTACTTC. Residues: CASSLASPGQGYEQYF.

This clonotype has only a few counts. This chain connects TRBV7-2 to TRBJ2-1; D uncertain. The CDR3 runs 17 residues. Germline-derived CDR1 and CDR2 are SGHTA and FQGNSA. Trimming took 3 bases from V and 7 from J, leaving 22 bases between them. CDR3 residues: CASSFGRSALLVNEQFF. The CDR3 bases are TGTGCCAGCAGCTTCGGACGGTCGGCCCTACTGGTAAATGAGCAGTTCTTC.

The chain couples TRBV27 to TRBJ1-5, with 8 bases lining up with TRBD1. CDR1 MNHEY and CDR2 SMNVEV come from the germline V gene (reference sequence). After removal of 6 bases from V and 2 bases from J, the junction contained 3 bases not matched to a gene. This CDR3 has 14 amino acids. CDR3 sequence: CASRSTGGNQPQHF. The CDR3, as DNA: TGTGCCAGCAGATCGACAGGGGGCAATCAGCCCCAGCATTTT.

The V call is TRBV7-2, the J call TRBJ1-1; 9 bases agree with TRBD1. Germline V gene sequence: CDR1 SGHTA, CDR2 FQGNSA. This CDR3 is 15 amino acids long. Trimming removed 4 bases from V and 4 bases from J; junction bases left unmatched: 7. This CDR3 reads CASSSHRQGGTEAFF. CDR3 DNA sequence: TGTGCCAGCAGCTCCCATCGACAGGGGGGCACTGAAGCTTTCTTT.

The table lists this clonotype with many counts. The rearrangement uses TRBV30 and TRBJ1-5; D not resolved. Germline CDR1 and CDR2: GTSNPN and SVGIG (reference sequence). This CDR3 region has 12 residues. V was cut by 0 bases and J by 2 bases, with 2 bases left in between. CDR3 in amino acids: CAWSVGNQPQHF. The CDR3 DNA is TGTGCCTGGAGTGTAGGCAATCAGCCCCAGCATTTT.

Details on this clonotype: A read error may explain this, as a much larger clone is one base away. The chain is built from TRBV12-3 or TRBV12-4 and TRBJ1-5; 7 nucleotides line up with TRBD1. The CDR3 spans 15 residues. Here the CDR3 DNA reads TGTGCCAGCAGTGGGGGGACAGACTTCAATCAGCTCCAGCATTTT. Residues: CASSGGTDFNQLQHF.